This T cell receptor beta chain was captured by sequencing in a study of chemoradiotherapy in HPV16-positive cancers. Turning to the study itself: Candidate HPV-specific clones and shared TCR motifs came from two HPV16-positive patients. Regarding the study as a whole: HPV-specific T cells were functionally defined from only a couple of HPV16-positive patients. Non-HPV-specific T cells did not expand in tumors during treatment, whereas candidate HPV-specific clones and E7-related motifs did. Better recurrence-free survival went with HPV-responsive T-cell expansion in HPV16-positive patients.

The CDR3 spans 19 residues. V gave up 5 bases and J gave up 0 bases; unmatched junction bases: 18. The germline V gene has CDR1 SGHTA and CDR2 FQGNSA. A word on this clone: The antigen is not known.

The table came from immunoSEQ multiplex PCR; TCRdb's copy has only in-frame clones and leaves some out. The sample gives about 39,000 clones, 76% of which show up once; under 5.5% is in the top ten. Material: blood, obtained from a patient who underwent chemoradiotherapy. The gene calls are TRBV7-2 and TRBJ2-7; 8 bases are shared with TRBD2. The sequence derives from a human donor with HPV-associated anogenital cancer. In nucleotides, the CDR3 is TGTGCCAGCAGCCCCCGGGGAGCGGGGGTGCCTATCTACTCCTACGAGCAGTACTTC. Its protein is CASSPRGAGVPIYSYEQYF.